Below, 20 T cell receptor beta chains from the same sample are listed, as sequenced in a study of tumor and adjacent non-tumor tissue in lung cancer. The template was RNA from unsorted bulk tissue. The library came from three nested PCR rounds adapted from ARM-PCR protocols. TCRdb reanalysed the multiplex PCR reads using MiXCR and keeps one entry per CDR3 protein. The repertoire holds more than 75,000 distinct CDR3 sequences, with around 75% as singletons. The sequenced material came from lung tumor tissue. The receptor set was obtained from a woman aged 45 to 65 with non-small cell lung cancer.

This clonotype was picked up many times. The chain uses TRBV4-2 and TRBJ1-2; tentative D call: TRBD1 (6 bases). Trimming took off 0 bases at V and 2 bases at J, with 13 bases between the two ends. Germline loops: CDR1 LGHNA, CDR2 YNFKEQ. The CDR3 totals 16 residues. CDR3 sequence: CASSQDLSTGNYGYTF. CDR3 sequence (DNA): TGTGCCAGCAGCCAAGATCTCTCAACAGGGAACTATGGCTACACCTTC.

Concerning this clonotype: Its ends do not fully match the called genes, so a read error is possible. CDR3 residues: CTSSYGGVALQDTQYF. CDR3 DNA: TGTACCAGCAGTTATGGGGGGGTCGCACTTCAGGATACGCAGTATTTT. This chain connects TRBV6-5 to TRBJ2-3; 7 nucleotides match TRBD2. This CDR3 region has 16 residues. Germline CDR1 MNHEY, CDR2 SVGAGI.

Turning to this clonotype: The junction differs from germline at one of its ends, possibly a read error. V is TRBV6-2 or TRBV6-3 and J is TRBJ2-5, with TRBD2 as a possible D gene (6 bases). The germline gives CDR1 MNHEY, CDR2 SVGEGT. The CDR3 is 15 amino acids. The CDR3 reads CVSSYGTGSEDTQYF. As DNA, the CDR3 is TGTGTCAGCAGTTACGGTACCGGGAGCGAAGACACCCAGTACTTC.

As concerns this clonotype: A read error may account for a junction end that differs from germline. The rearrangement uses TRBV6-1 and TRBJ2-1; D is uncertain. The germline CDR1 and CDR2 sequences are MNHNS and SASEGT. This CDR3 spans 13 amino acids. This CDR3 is CASMTAYGNEHFF. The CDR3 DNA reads TGTGCTAGCATGACGGCGTACGGCAATGAGCACTTCTTC.

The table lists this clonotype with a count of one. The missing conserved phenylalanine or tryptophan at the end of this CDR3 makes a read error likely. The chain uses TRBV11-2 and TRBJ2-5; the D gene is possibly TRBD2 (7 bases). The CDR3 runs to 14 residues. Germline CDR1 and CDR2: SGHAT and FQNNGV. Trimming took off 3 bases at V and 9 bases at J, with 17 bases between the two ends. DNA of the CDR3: TGTGCCAGCAGCTTCGGACAGACCCGGGAGGCCCAGTACCTC. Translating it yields CASSFGQTREAQYL.

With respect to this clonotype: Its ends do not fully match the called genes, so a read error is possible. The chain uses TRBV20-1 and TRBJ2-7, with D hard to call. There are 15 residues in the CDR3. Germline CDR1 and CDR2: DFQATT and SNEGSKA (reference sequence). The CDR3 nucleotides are TGCAGTGCTAGAGATTCGGATCCGGGTCAGGACGAGCAGAACTTC. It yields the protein CSARDSDPGQDEQNF.

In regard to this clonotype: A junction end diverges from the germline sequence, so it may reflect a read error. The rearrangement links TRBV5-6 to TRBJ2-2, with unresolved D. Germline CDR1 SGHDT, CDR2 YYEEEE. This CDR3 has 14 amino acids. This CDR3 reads CGSSLGWNIGELFF. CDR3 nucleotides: TGTGGCAGCAGTTTGGGATGGAACATCGGGGAGCTGTTTTTT.

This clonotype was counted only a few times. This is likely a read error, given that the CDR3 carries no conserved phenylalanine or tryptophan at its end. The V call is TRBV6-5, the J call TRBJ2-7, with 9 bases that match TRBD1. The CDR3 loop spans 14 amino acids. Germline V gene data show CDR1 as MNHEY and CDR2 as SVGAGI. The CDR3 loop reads CASSLTGGSYEQYL. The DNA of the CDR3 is TGTGCCAGTAGTTTGACAGGGGGCTCCTACGAGCAGTACTTA.

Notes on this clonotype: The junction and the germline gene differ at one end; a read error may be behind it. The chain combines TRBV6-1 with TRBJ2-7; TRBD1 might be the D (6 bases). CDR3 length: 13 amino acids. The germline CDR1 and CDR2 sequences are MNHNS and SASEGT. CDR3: CARTPRTAYEQYF. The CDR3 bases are TGTGCCCGCACTCCCCGGACAGCCTACGAGCAGTACTTT.

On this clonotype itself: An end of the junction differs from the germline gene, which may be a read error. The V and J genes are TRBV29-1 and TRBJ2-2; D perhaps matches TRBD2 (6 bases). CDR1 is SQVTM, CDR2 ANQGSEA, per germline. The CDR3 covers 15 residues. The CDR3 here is CSVVLLAGWTRELFF. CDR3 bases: TGCAGTGTTGTTCTCCTTGCGGGATGGACCAGGGAGCTGTTTTTT.

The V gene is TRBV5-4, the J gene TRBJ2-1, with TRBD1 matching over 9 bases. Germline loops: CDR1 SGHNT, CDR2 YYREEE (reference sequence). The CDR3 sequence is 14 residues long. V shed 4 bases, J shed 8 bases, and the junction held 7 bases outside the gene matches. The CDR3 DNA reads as TGTGCCAGCAGCCTTGGGACAGGGCGGCATGAGCAGTTCTTC. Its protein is CASSLGTGRHEQFF.

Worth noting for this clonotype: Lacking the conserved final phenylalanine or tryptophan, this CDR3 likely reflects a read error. CDR3 nucleotides: TGTGCCAACCAGAGCGAAAACTACGAGCAGTACCTC. Its translation is CANQSENYEQYL. V usage is TRBV12-3 or TRBV12-4 and J usage is TRBJ2-7; D ambiguous. The CDR3 loop spans 12 amino acids. V was cut by 10 bases and J by 3 bases, with 13 bases left in between.

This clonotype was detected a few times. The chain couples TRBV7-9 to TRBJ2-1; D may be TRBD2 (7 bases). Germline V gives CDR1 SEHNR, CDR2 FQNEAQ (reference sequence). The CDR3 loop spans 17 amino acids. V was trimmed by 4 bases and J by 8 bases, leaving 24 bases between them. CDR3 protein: CASSSPGAGEKVYEQFF. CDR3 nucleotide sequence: TGTGCCAGCAGCTCTCCGGGGGCGGGAGAGAAGGTTTATGAGCAGTTCTTC.

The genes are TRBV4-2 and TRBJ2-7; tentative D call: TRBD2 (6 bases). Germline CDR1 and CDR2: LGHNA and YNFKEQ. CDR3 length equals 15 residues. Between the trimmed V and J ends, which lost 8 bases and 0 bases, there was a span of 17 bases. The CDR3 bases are TGTGCCAGCGCCTCCGAATTAGCGGACTCCTACGAGCAGTACTTC. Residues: CASASELADSYEQYF.

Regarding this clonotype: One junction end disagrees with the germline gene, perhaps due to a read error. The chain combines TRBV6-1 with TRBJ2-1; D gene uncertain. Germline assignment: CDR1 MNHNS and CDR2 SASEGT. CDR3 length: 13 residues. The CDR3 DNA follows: TGTGTCAGCAGTGGACGAGAGAACAATCAGCAGTTCTTC. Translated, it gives CVSSGRENNQQFF.

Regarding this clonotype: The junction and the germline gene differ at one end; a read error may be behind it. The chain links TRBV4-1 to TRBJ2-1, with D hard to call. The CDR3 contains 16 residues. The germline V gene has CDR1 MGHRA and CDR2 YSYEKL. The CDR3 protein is CVSSPNPEHVTHEQFF. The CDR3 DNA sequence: TGTGTCAGCAGCCCTAACCCGGAACATGTTACGCATGAGCAGTTCTTC.

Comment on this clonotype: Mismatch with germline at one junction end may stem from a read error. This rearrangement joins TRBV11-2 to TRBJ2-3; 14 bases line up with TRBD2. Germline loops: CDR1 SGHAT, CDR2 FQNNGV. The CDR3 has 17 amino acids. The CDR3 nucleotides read TGTGCCAGCAGCTTGGACGCGGGACTAGCGGGAGCAGATACGCAGCACTTT. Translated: CASSLDAGLAGADTQHF.

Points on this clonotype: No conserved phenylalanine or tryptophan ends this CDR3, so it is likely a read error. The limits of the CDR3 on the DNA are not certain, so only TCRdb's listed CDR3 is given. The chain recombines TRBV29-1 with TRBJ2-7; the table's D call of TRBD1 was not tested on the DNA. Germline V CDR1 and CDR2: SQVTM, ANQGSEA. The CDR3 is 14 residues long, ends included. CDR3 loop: CSGQGRGDSYEQYL.

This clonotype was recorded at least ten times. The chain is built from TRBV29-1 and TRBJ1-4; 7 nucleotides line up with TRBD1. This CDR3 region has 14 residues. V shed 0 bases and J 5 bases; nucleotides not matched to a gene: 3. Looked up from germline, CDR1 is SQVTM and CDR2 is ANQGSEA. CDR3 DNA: TGCAGCGTTGAAGAGGGACAGACGAATGAAAAACTGTTTTTT. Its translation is CSVEEGQTNEKLFF.

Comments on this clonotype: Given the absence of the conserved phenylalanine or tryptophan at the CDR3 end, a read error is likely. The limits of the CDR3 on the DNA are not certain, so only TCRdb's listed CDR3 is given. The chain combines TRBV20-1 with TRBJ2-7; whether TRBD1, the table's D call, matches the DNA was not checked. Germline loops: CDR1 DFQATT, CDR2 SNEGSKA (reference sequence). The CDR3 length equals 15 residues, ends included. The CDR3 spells CSARSIERPPYEYYI.